This T cell receptor (beta chain) is drawn from a study of naive and memory T cell subsets. General observations from the study: Each distinct alpha or beta sequence counts as one clonotype.

Both TRBC1 and TRBC2 were covered by a beta constant-region primer of two equimolar oligonucleotides. The ligated cDNA underwent four PCR rounds using SP2 and nested alpha and beta constant-region primers. TCRdb processed the UMI-ligation and nested PCR reads anew with MiXCR; each CDR3 protein has one entry. The sample contains over 65,000 distinct CDR3 sequences, 9% of which appear only once. This clonotype was seen a handful of times. Its target is not known. Four subsets defined by CD45RA and CD27 were sorted after CD3, CD4, CD8 and live/dead staining. The TCR comes from a human donor in good health. What was sequenced was naive CD8+ T cells from blood.

DNA for the CDR3: TGTGCCAGCAGTTACAATGGCGGGACCCTCGGGGCCTACGAGCAGTACTTC. It translates to CASSYNGGTLGAYEQYF. The J gene is TRBJ2-7, the V gene TRBV6-2 or TRBV6-3, with D possibly TRBD2 on 6 matching bases. This CDR3 region has 17 residues. V shed 2 bases and J shed 2 bases, with 19 bases lying between them. CDR1 MNHEY and CDR2 SVGEGT come from the germline V gene.